This T cell receptor (beta chain) was recovered during a study of blood T cells in healthy people across ages (dated by TCRdb to about 2015). Study-wide context: In model experiments, template switching captured about one uniquely barcoded TCR beta cDNA molecule for every two T cells. The donors were divided into four age groups: young (average roughly 17 years), middle-aged (around 41), aged (about 62) and long-lived (roughly 86). To avoid experimental bias, donors of different ages were spread randomly across the sequencing lanes. Two additional independent replicas of 1 million unique cDNA reads from the same blood draw were analyzed for two donors (one aged 18 to 30 and one aged 80 or older). The study measured age-related changes in TCR beta repertoire diversity using deep sequencing normalized with unique cDNA molecular identifiers.

On this clonotype itself: This clone's antigen is unknown. A clone one base away is much larger, so this may be a read error. No conserved phenylalanine or tryptophan ends this CDR3, so it is likely a read error.

Donors were 40 or so systemically healthy Caucasian individuals from Russia aged 6 to 90 years. About 9.6 milliliters of peripheral blood were collected from each donor into EDTA-treated Vacutainer tubes. Ficoll-Paque density-gradient centrifugation was used to isolate PBMCs, with at least 6.5 million obtained per sample. Trizol reagent was used to extract total RNA from PBMCs, with at least 6 micrograms per sample. Naive CD45RAhigh/CD27high T cell percentages were measured by flow cytometry on a PBMC aliquot from every donor. Library construction relied on 5' RACE. The data were produced on an Illumina HiSeq 2500. A second PCR of about 7 to 12 cycles was run with a J-beta primer mix and a sample-barcoded 5' primer. A template-switch 5' adaptor carrying 12 random nucleotides introduced a unique molecular identifier onto each TCR beta cDNA molecule. Each sample yielded at least 3 million CDR3-containing paired-end reads. First-strand cDNA synthesis was performed from all RNA using the Mint cDNA synthesis kit, with priming by a TRBC-specific oligonucleotide. All cDNA was treated with uracil-DNA glycosylase and then went through a first 18-cycle PCR with the universal primers M1SS and BC2_uni_R. The published analysis was carried out like this. Each sample was normalized by randomly selecting 1 million high-quality reads, each carrying a distinct molecular identifier. Instead of being binned into consensus sequences, reads that shared molecular identifiers were thrown out. MiTCR, run with a Q25 quality threshold and the strictest error-elimination algorithm, handled CDR3 identification, clonotype clustering and error correction. A nonparametric unseen species model with Euler transformation was used to estimate lower-bound total TCR beta diversity. Through fastp at Q25 and MiXCR, TCRdb rebuilt clones from the public reads, retaining in-frame beta chains. Under each unique CDR3 protein, matching rows form one entry showing the most common genes and DNA. It is TCRdb's table, rather than the study itself, that gives the V and J calls and clone size. This sample is represented by 630,000 or so distinct CDR3 sequences; approximately 30% of them were singletons. Less than 20% of the sample goes to the ten largest clones.

The length of the CDR3 is 13 amino acids, counting both ends. CDR3 DNA only is kept here, 39 bases in frame from base 1. V is cut by 7 bases and J by 4 bases, and the space between the germline ends is 13 bases. The CDR1 and CDR2 encoded by the germline V gene (reference sequence) are SEHNR and FQNEAQ. Points the paper makes about the study in general: Bulk unsorted PBMC profiling prevented conclusive comparison of naive and antigen-experienced compartments. Because donor CMV infection status was unknown, age-related changes in expanded clonotypes were potentially confounded. As age increased, observed TCR beta diversity per million T cells dropped in a roughly linear way, and a significant reduction was already evident by age 40. Observed TCR beta diversity correlated strongly with the percentage of naive T cells measured by flow cytometry. The long-lived group showed more naive CD4+ T cells, fewer expanded clones and increased TCR diversity than the aged group, suggesting age selection. Estimates of total diversity from one million sequenced T cells were regarded as lower bounds and underestimates.

The sample consisted of blood. This clonotype was obtained from an elderly woman in good health. The V gene is TRBV7-9 and the J gene is TRBJ1-1, with a tentative D gene TRBD1 over 5 matching bases. The DNA reads TGTGCCAGCAACCCAGGGATCCGCACTGAAGCTTTCTTG. Its translation is CASNPGIRTEAFL.